This T cell receptor beta chain is drawn from a study of blood T cell repertoires in COVID-19. The wider study: Specimens from acute and convalescent COVID-19 originated in the United States, Italy and Spain.

V shed 0 bases and J shed 4 bases, with 15 bases lying between them. The V gene's germline CDR1 is LGHNA and CDR2 YSLEER. This CDR3 has 16 amino acids. The Seattle patients, enrolled during active infection, were followed longitudinally. In the original processing: Amplification of reference gene primers provided the estimated nucleated cell counts. The data were produced by immunoSEQ multiplex PCR, yet TCRdb's version contains in-frame clones alone and is incomplete. V, J and clone size derive from that table, while D and trimming were established from the DNA sequence. Of about 230,000 clones listed, approximately 90% are singletons. This clone was seen a single time.

The source material was peripheral blood. This chain uses TRBV4-3 with TRBJ1-2; no clear D. This TCR derives from a man aged 25 to 45 with COVID-19, enrolled during active disease. The CDR3 is CASSQDPRSPLYGYTF. CDR3 in DNA: TGCGCCAGCAGCCAAGACCCGCGGAGCCCCCTCTATGGCTACACCTTC.